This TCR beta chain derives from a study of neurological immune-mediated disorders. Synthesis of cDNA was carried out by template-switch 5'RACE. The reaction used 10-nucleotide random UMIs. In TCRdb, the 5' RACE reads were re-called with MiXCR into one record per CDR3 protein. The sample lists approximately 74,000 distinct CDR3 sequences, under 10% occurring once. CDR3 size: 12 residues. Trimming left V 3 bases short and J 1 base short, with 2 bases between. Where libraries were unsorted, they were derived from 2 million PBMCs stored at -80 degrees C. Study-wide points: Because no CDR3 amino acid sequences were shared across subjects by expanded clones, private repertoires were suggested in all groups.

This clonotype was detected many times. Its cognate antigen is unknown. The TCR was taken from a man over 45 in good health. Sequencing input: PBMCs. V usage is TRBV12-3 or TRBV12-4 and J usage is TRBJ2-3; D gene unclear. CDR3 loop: CASSFRTDTQYF. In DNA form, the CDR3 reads TGTGCCAGCAGTTTCCGCACAGATACGCAGTATTTT.